The sequence of this T cell receptor (beta chain) was determined in a study of TIL therapy for anti-PD-1-resistant metastatic lung cancer. Sample time point: pre-treatment sample, taken before nivolumab and TIL therapy. This was the immunoSEQ v3 assay. The protocol was immunoSEQ multiplex PCR, while the TCRdb copy is restricted to in-frame clones and leaves out a portion. Of more than 9,500 clones in the sample, about 80% are singletons; the top ten hold about 9.5%. V lost 3 bases and J lost 2; bases outside the gene matches: 3. The germline V gene encodes CDR1 SGHRS and CDR2 YFSETQ. This CDR3 is 15 amino acids long.

The sequencing used blood, collected at baseline. This rearrangement joins TRBV5-1 to TRBJ2-3; the match to TRBD1 covers 10 bases. The clonotype originates from a person aged 30 to 80 with non-small cell lung cancer. The CDR3 reads CASSYGQGVTDTQYF. In DNA, the CDR3 is TGCGCCAGCAGCTACGGACAGGGGGTCACAGATACGCAGTATTTT.